This passage covers 25 T cell receptor beta chains from one sample sequenced in a study of lymphopenia after photon versus proton radiotherapy. The protocol was immunoSEQ multiplex PCR, while the TCRdb copy is restricted to in-frame clones and leaves out a portion. The sample contains 65,000 to 85,000 clones, 85% to 95% of which appear only once. The sequences come from peripheral blood, collected from a patient treated with photon-based radiotherapy. These receptors all stem from a woman between 35 and 50 years old with cholangiocarcinoma.

The chain uses TRBV9 and TRBJ1-1; TRBD1 might be the D (5 bases). With 0 bases removed from V and 5 bases from J, the gap between germline ends came to 17 bases. The CDR3 is made up of 16 amino acids. Germline lookup yields CDR1 SGDLS and CDR2 YYNGEE. CDR3 coding DNA: TGTGCCAGCAGCGTAGAGGGGTCGGGTGGTCGGACTGAAGCTTTCTTT. Translating gives CASSVEGSGGRTEAFF.

The chain links TRBV28 to TRBJ1-3, with D hard to call. The germline V gene encodes CDR1 MDHEN and CDR2 SYDVKM. The CDR3 totals 16 residues. The V end lost 7 bases, the J end lost 4 bases, and 20 bases lay between the germline ends. For the CDR3, the DNA is TGTGCCAGCACCGAGTGGGGTCTTCAGTCCGGAAACACCATATATTTT. Its translation: CASTEWGLQSGNTIYF.

In this sample, this clone turned up once. The chain employs TRBV2 and TRBJ2-6; D gene ambiguous. CDR1 SNHLY and CDR2 FYNNEI come from the germline V gene. There are 15 residues in the CDR3. Trimming stripped 6 bases from V and 0 bases from J, with 9 bases between. CDR3 loop: CASRARNSGANVLTF. CDR3 nucleotide sequence: TGTGCCAGCAGAGCCAGGAACTCTGGGGCCAACGTCCTGACTTTC.

This clone was counted once. The chain combines TRBV5-1 with TRBJ1-3; D gene ambiguous. Trimming removed 0 bases from V and 2 bases from J, with 12 bases in between. This CDR3 spans 16 amino acids. Germline V CDR1 and CDR2: SGHRS, YFSETQ. CDR3 nucleotide sequence: TGCGCCAGCAGCTTGGCCGTAGGGATTACTGGAAACACCATATATTTT. As protein: CASSLAVGITGNTIYF.

This clone appeared a single time. The chain combines TRBV10-3 with TRBJ2-3, with D uncertain. Germline V lookup: CDR1 ENHRY, CDR2 SYGVKD. The germline V and J ends were trimmed by 3 bases and 9 bases, with 10 bases remaining between them. The CDR3 totals 12 residues. As DNA, the CDR3 is TGTGCCATCAGTGACAGTCTGGGGACGCAGTATTTT. Translated, it gives CAISDSLGTQYF.

V is TRBV9 and J is TRBJ2-3, with 7 bases lining up with TRBD2. V trimming: 1 base; J trimming: 3 bases; junction bases outside the gene matches: 11. This CDR3 has 17 amino acids. The germline gives CDR1 SGDLS, CDR2 YYNGEE. The CDR3 here is CASSVKGSGGGTDTQYF. CDR3 nucleotides: TGTGCCAGCAGCGTAAAAGGGTCTGGCGGGGGTACAGATACGCAGTATTTT.

The chain joins TRBV10-3 to TRBJ2-5; D is ambiguous. The CDR3 spans 13 residues. Trimming stripped 3 bases from V and 5 bases from J, with 10 bases between. Germline V gene sequence: CDR1 ENHRY, CDR2 SYGVKD. The CDR3 sequence is CAISENPWETQYF. CDR3 DNA: TGTGCCATCAGTGAAAACCCGTGGGAGACCCAGTACTTC.

The V and J genes are TRBV6-4 and TRBJ2-3, with 9 bases fitting TRBD2. CDR1 and CDR2 (germline): MRHNA, SNTAGT. CDR3 length: 15 amino acids. V gave up 5 bases and J gave up 7 bases; unmatched junction bases: 10. The CDR3 DNA reads TGTGCCAGCAGTACGGCGGCGGGGGGGCCAAATACGCAGTATTTT. This sequence encodes CASSTAAGGPNTQYF.

V gene TRBV7-9 combines with J gene TRBJ1-1, with D hard to call. Per germline, CDR1 SEHNR and CDR2 FQNEAQ (reference sequence). Trimming removed 5 bases at V and 8 bases at J, with 12 bases between. The CDR3 consists of 12 residues. The CDR3: CASSQGFGEAFF. In DNA, the CDR3 is TGTGCCAGCAGCCAAGGGTTTGGGGAAGCTTTCTTT. The complete variable domain, with remaining parts taken from reference TRBV7-9 and TRBJ1-1, reads DTGVSQNPRHKITKRGQNVTFRCDPISEHNRLYWYRQTLGQGPEFLTYFQNEAQLEKSRLLSDRFSAERPKGSFSTLEIQRTEQGDSAMYLCASSQGFGEAFFGQGTRLTVV.

The CDR3 region has the DNA TGTGCCAGCTCACCGGGCGGGGGGGCCGCCGGGGCCAACGTCCTGACTTTC. Residues: CASSPGGGAAGANVLTF. The chain couples TRBV18 to TRBJ2-6; TRBD2 aligns across 9 bases. Germline-derived CDR1 and CDR2 are KGHSH and LQKENI. The CDR3 spans 17 residues. J was trimmed by 4 bases and V by 3 bases; bases with no gene match: 7.

The rearrangement links TRBV30 to TRBJ2-1, with D perhaps being TRBD1 or TRBD2 (5 bases each). This CDR3 spans 14 amino acids. Germline-derived CDR1 and CDR2 are GTSNPN and SVGIG (reference sequence). V lost 3 bases and J lost 7, with 16 bases in between. The CDR3 coding sequence is TGTGCCTGGAGCTCTAGCCGAGGGGATAATGAGCAGTTCTTC. Its translation is CAWSSSRGDNEQFF.

This rearrangement joins TRBV2 to TRBJ1-4; possible D gene TRBD1, 6 bases. Trimming took off 8 bases at V and 4 bases at J, with 11 bases between the two ends. Germline V CDR1 and CDR2: SNHLY, FYNNEI. The CDR3 runs to 13 residues. The CDR3 here is CASESRGNEKLFF. The CDR3 DNA reads as TGTGCCAGCGAAAGCAGGGGTAATGAAAAACTGTTTTTT.

This clone was recorded once. The V call is TRBV5-1, the J call TRBJ1-1, with D unresolved. The CDR3 has 13 residues. Germline V gene lookup returns CDR1 SGHRS and CDR2 YFSETQ. Trimming took off 5 bases at V and 8 bases at J, with 16 bases between the two ends. The chain's CDR3 is CASSFGPSEEAFF. The CDR3 DNA reads as TGCGCCAGCAGTTTCGGGCCCTCCGAGGAAGCTTTCTTT.

The genes are TRBV6-1 and TRBJ1-1; D is undetermined. The length of the CDR3 is 11 residues. The germline V gene encodes CDR1 MNHNS and CDR2 SASEGT. V was pared by 6 bases and J by 1 base, with 3 bases between. For the CDR3, the DNA is TGTGCCAGCAGGAGGAACACTGAAGCTTTCTTT. The encoded protein is CASRRNTEAFF.

The V call is TRBV7-9, the J call TRBJ1-2; D unclear. V lost 2 bases to trimming and J lost 8 bases, with 21 bases between them. Germline lookup yields CDR1 SEHNR and CDR2 FQNEAQ (reference sequence). The CDR3 covers 16 residues. The CDR3 loop is CASSLSRYWGILGYTF. The CDR3, as DNA: TGTGCCAGCAGCTTATCGCGGTATTGGGGTATTCTGGGCTACACCTTC.

The rearrangement uses TRBV21-1 and TRBJ1-1; the DNA was not used to check the table's D call, TRBD1. TRBV21-1 is designated a pseudogene. The CDR3 has 16 residues. The CDR3 spells CASSPPGTGLNTEAFF. The CDR3 nucleotides are TGTGCCAGCAGCCCGCCGGGGACAGGGTTGAACACTGAAGCTTTCTTT.

The rearrangement joins TRBV10-2 to TRBJ1-1; D gene ambiguous. The CDR3 is made up of 14 amino acids. Trimming took 0 bases from V and 6 from J, leaving 11 bases between them. CDR1 is WSHSY and CDR2 is SAAADI in the germline V gene. The CDR3 loop is CASSESRRAAEAFF. CDR3 DNA sequence: TGCGCCAGCAGTGAGTCGCGTCGAGCCGCTGAAGCTTTCTTT.

This chain joins TRBV19 and TRBJ1-5; 8 nucleotides match TRBD1. J lost 2 bases, V lost 5 bases, and 5 bases had no gene match. This CDR3 is built from 15 residues. Germline CDR1 reads LNHDA; CDR2 reads SQIVND (reference sequence). CDR3 residues: CASSGQGEGNQPQHF. The CDR3 DNA reads as TGTGCCAGTAGTGGACAGGGAGAGGGCAATCAGCCCCAGCATTTT.

As concerns this clone: Other DNA sequences in this sample translate to the same CDR3. V gene TRBV30 combines with J gene TRBJ2-5; D gene unclear. The V end was cut by 0 bases, the J end by 5 bases, with 4 bases between. The germline gives CDR1 GTSNPN, CDR2 SVGIG (reference sequence). The CDR3 loop spans 11 amino acids. The DNA for the CDR3 is TGTGCCTGGAGTGTATTGGAGACCCAGTACTTC. It codes for CAWSVLETQYF.

This clone was picked up a small number of times. This chain links TRBV20-1 with TRBJ1-2; D gene unclear. Trimming took 1 base from V and 4 from J, leaving 4 bases between them. CDR1 DFQATT and CDR2 SNEGSKA come from the germline V gene (reference sequence). The CDR3 length is 11 residues. CDR3 protein: CSARVGYGYTF. CDR3 DNA: TGCAGTGCTAGAGTTGGCTATGGCTACACCTTC.

This chain uses TRBV5-1 with TRBJ2-3; 7 bases fit TRBD1. The junction had 18 bases not matched to a gene; V was cut back by 5 bases and J by 6 bases. The CDR3 has 17 amino acids. In germline, CDR1 is SGHRS, CDR2 YFSETQ. CDR3 coding DNA: TGCGCCAGCAGTTACCGGGGACAGCAGGGTCCAGGGGATACGCAGTATTTT. It codes for CASSYRGQQGPGDTQYF.

The V call is TRBV4-3, the J call TRBJ2-1; D ambiguous. V was shortened by 8 bases and J by 6 bases, with 11 bases between the two germline ends. The CDR3 consists of 12 residues. Germline V lookup: CDR1 LGHNA, CDR2 YSLEER. The CDR3 DNA sequence: TGCGCCAGCGGAACGTCCCCCAATGAGCAGTTCTTC. This sequence encodes CASGTSPNEQFF.

The rearrangement links TRBV6-1 to TRBJ1-4; D not resolved. The germline gives CDR1 MNHNS, CDR2 SASEGT. CDR3 length: 13 amino acids. V gave up 5 bases and J gave up 7 bases, with 11 bases separating them. In nucleotides, the CDR3 is TGTGCCAGCAGTTCTTGGGGTATTGAAAAACTGTTTTTT. It yields the protein CASSSWGIEKLFF.

The count of this clone is one. The chain couples TRBV11-2 to TRBJ1-1, with unresolved D. The germline gives CDR1 SGHAT, CDR2 FQNNGV. The CDR3 is 15 residues long. The V and J ends lost 3 bases and 1 base respectively, with 12 bases between them. The CDR3 region has the DNA TGTGCCAGCAGCTTGGCAAGGGTACCGAACACTGAAGCTTTCTTT. Translating it yields CASSLARVPNTEAFF.

The J gene is TRBJ2-7, the V gene TRBV7-8; 9 nucleotides line up with TRBD1. This CDR3 has 16 residues. The V and J ends lost 6 bases and 2 bases, in that order; junction bases with no gene match: 11. Germline values: CDR1 SGHVS, CDR2 FQNEAQ. DNA of the CDR3: TGTGCCAGCAGACCCGGGACAGGGTCCGGGCCCTACGAGCAGTACTTC. Its protein product is CASRPGTGSGPYEQYF.